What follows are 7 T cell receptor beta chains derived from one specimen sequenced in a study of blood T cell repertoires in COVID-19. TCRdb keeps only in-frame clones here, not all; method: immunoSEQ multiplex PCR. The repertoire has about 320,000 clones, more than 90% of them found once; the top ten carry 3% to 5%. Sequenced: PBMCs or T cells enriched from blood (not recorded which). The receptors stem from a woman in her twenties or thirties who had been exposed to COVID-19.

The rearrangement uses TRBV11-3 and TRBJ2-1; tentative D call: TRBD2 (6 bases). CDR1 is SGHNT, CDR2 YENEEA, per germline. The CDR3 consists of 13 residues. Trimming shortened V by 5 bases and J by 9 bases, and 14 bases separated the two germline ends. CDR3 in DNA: TGTGCCAGCAGCGGCGGGGTCGGGGGTGAGCAGTTCTTC. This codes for CASSGGVGGEQFF.

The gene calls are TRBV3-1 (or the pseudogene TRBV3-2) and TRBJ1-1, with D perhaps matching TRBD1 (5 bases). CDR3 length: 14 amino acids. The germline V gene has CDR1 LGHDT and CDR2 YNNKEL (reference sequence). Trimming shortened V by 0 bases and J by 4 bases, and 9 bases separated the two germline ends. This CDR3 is CASSQDGGRTEAFF. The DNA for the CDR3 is TGTGCCAGCAGCCAAGACGGGGGTCGCACTGAAGCTTTCTTT.

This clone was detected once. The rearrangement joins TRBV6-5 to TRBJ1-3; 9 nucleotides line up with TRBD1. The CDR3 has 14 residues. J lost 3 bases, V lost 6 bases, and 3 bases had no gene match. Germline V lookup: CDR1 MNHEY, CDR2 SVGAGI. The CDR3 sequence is CASRGQGGGNTIYF. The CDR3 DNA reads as TGTGCCAGCAGGGGACAGGGTGGTGGAAACACCATATATTTT.

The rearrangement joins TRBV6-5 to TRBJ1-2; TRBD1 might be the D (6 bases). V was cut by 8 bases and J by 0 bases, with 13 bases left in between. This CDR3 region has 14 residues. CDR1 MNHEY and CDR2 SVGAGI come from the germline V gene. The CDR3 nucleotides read TGTGCCAGCTCGAACAGGGATTCTAACTATGGCTACACCTTC. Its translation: CASSNRDSNYGYTF.

CDR3 residues: CASSSMGGRNTEAFF. The CDR3 DNA is TGTGCCAGCAGCTCAATGGGGGGGAGGAACACTGAAGCTTTCTTT. The genes are TRBV13 and TRBJ1-1, with D perhaps matching TRBD1 (5 bases). The CDR3 loop spans 15 amino acids. Germline CDR1 and CDR2: PRHDT and FYEKMQ (reference sequence). Trimming left V 4 bases short and J 1 base short, with 13 bases between.

The CDR3 sequence: CASSRKGGTTDTQYF. CDR3 nucleotides: TGTGCCAGCAGCCGAAAAGGGGGCACCACAGATACGCAGTATTTT. The genes are TRBV7-9 and TRBJ2-3; 7 positions match TRBD1. Germline CDR1 is SEHNR and CDR2 is FQNEAQ (reference sequence). J gave up 2 bases and V 5 bases, and 7 bases lay outside the gene matches. This CDR3 has 15 residues.

This chain's CDR3 is CASSPQGWNNQPQHF. Here the CDR3 DNA reads TGCGCCAGCAGCCCACAGGGCTGGAACAATCAGCCCCAGCATTTT. V and J are TRBV4-1 and TRBJ1-5, with D maybe TRBD1 (6 bases). The CDR3 is 15 residues long. Germline V gene sequence: CDR1 MGHRA, CDR2 YSYEKL. Trimming removed 4 bases at V and 3 bases at J, with 13 bases between.